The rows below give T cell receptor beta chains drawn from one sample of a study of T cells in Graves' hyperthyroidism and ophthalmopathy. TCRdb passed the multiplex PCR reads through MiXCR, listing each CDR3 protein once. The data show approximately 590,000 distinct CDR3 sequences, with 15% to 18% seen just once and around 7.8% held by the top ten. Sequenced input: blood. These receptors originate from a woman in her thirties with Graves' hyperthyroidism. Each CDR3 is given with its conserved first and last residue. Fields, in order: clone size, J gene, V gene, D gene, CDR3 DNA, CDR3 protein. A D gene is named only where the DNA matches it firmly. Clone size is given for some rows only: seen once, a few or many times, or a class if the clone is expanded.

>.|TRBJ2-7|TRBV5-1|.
TGCGCCAGCAGCTGGGGTTCCTTCCCAAACTACGAGCAGTACTTC
CASSWGSFPNYEQYF
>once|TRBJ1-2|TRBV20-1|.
TGCAGTGCTTTTTCTCAGGGGTACTATGGCTACACCTTC
CSAFSQGYYGYTF
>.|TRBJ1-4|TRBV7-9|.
TGTGCCAGCAGCTTATGGAAGACAGTAACTAATGAAAAACTGTTTTTT
CASSLWKTVTNEKLFF
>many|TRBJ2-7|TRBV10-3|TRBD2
TGTGCCTCCGGAACAGGACTAGCGGGGTCCTACGAGCAGTACTTC
CASGTGLAGSYEQYF
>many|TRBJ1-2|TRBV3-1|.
TGTGCCAGCTCGGACGGACCTTTCTATGGCTACACCTTC
CASSDGPFYGYTF
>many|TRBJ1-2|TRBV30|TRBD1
TGTGCCTGGAGTGGCCAGACAGGGGGAGGCGGCTACACCTTC
CAWSGQTGGGGYTF
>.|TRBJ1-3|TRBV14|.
TGTGCCAGCAGCCGGGGCGGTAACTCTGGAAACACCATATATTTT
CASSRGGNSGNTIYF
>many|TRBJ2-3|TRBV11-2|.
TGTGCCAACCGCCCTGGGGGGCCAGCTACGCAGTATTTT
CANRPGGPATQYF
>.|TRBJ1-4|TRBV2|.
TGTGCCAGCATGGACAGCAATAATGAAAAACTGTTTTTT
CASMDSNNEKLFF
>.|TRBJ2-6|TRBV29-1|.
TGCAGCGTTGAAGATAGAAGTTTTCCTGGGGCCAACGTCCTGACTTTC
CSVEDRSFPGANVLTF
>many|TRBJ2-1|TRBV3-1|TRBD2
TGTGCCAGCAGCCTAGGACTAGGTGGGCAGTTCTTC
CASSLGLGGQFF
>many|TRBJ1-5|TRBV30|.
TGTGCCTGGAGTGTCGTCAGTAGCAATCAGCCCCAGCATTTT
CAWSVVSSNQPQHF
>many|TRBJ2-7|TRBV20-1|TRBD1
TGCAGTGCAGAACAGGGGGCAAGGCCCTACGAGCAGTACTTC
CSAEQGARPYEQYF
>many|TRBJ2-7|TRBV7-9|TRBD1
TGTGCCAGCAGCTTAGCGTACCGGGACAGGGGTTGGCACGAGCAGTACTTC
CASSLAYRDRGWHEQYF
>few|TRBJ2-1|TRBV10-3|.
TGTGCCACTAGCATGGCCTACAATGAGCAGTTCTTC
CATSMAYNEQFF
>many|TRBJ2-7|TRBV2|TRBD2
TGTGCCAGCAGTGCAAGCGGGAGGGCCTCCGAGCAGTACTTC
CASSASGRASEQYF
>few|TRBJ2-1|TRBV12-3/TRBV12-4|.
TGTGCCAGCAGTCCGGGATCCTATGAGCAGTTCTTC
CASSPGSYEQFF
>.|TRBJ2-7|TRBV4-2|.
TGTGCCAGCAGGAAATTAGGGGGCTACGAGCAGTACTTC
CASRKLGGYEQYF
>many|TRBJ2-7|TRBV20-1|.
TGCAGTGCTAAGCGGAAGCACCGCTCCTACGAGCAGTACTTC
CSAKRKHRSYEQYF
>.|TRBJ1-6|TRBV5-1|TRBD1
TGCGCCAGCAGCTCGGAACAGGGGAATTCACCCCTCCACTTT
CASSSEQGNSPLHF
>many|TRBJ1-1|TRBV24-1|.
TGTGCCACCAGTGAGGGAGTGAACACTGAAGCTTTCTTT
CATSEGVNTEAFF
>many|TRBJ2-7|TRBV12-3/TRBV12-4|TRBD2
TGTGCCAGCACCTGGGGGGGGTACTCCTACGAGCAGTACTTC
CASTWGGYSYEQYF